These T cell receptor beta chains were read from a single sample in a study of CD8+CD57+ T cells in acquired aplastic anemia. TCRdb redid the calling of the reads with MiXCR, one entry per CDR3 protein. Of over 150,000 distinct CDR3 sequences detected, approximately 50% appear once; the ten largest clones hold 16%. Sequencing used sorted CD4+, CD8+, or CD8+CD57+ T cells (not recorded which) from PBMCs. The receptors here all came from a human donor in good health, serving as a control. CDR3s include the opening cysteine and the closing phenylalanine or tryptophan. Only some rows state a clone size, as once, few, many or a class for expanded clones.

clone size: -
V gene: TRBV5-1
J gene: TRBJ1-2
CDR3 protein: CASSFGTSNYGYTF

clone size: -
V gene: TRBV7-2
J gene: TRBJ2-1
CDR3 protein: CASSQVRWWGGRGSYNEQFF

clone size: many
V gene: TRBV9
J gene: TRBJ2-5
CDR3 protein: CASSVGVTSGGPLETQYF

clone size: many
V gene: TRBV10-3
J gene: TRBJ2-3
CDR3 protein: CAIRSTDTQYF

clone size: many
V gene: TRBV28
J gene: TRBJ1-1
CDR3 protein: CASSSPTGSGVAFF

clone size: many
V gene: TRBV20-1
J gene: TRBJ1-4
CDR3 protein: CSARGGGAGEKLFF

clone size: -
V gene: TRBV20-1
J gene: TRBJ2-2
CDR3 protein: CSALTGRVTGELFF

clone size: many
V gene: TRBV20-1
J gene: TRBJ1-5
CDR3 protein: CSVSSNQPQHF

clone size: many
V gene: TRBV19
J gene: TRBJ1-1
CDR3 protein: CASRSSPGRVTEAFF

clone size: many
V gene: TRBV24-1
J gene: TRBJ2-2
CDR3 protein: CATSDPGTGITGELFF

clone size: -
V gene: TRBV5-1
J gene: TRBJ1-1
CDR3 protein: CAGSFSSGRNTEAFF

clone size: -
V gene: TRBV19
J gene: TRBJ2-5
CDR3 protein: CASSLLTGTSNQPQYF